The clone carrying this T cell receptor beta chain has a count of ten or more. Gene-specific TRAV and TRBV primers were used for first-strand cDNA, covering alpha and beta chains. With a V-primer adapter and a constant-region primer, TCRs were amplified for 20 to 25 PCR cycles. TCRdb recomputed calls from the reads with MiXCR, one row per CDR3 protein. The repertoire includes 95,000 to 100,000 distinct CDR3 sequences, less than 25% of them detected once, and roughly 4.3% sits in the top ten. The sample's time point: after trial treatment. Treatment: LDRT plus nivolumab, ipilimumab, low-dose cyclophosphamide and aspirin (RACIN trial). Administered to the donors were nivolumab, ipilimumab, aspirin, low-dose cyclophosphamide and low-dose radiotherapy. The data stem from a study of low-dose radiotherapy and immunotherapy resistance in tumors. About the study: Cohort 2, a group dosed every two weeks at 1 Gy per fraction, received 13 Gy in total over 26 weeks. Every two weeks patients got nivolumab 240 mg flat dose, plus ipilimumab 1 mg/kg every six weeks, intravenously. On cycle 1 day 1, patients started four cycles of oral aspirin 300 mg daily.

This sequence was found in a male donor with prostate cancer. Here the sequenced sample was PBMCs, taken after low-dose radiotherapy plus immunotherapy.

The chain's CDR3 is CASSSLAGGRETQYF. DNA of the CDR3: TGTGCCAGCAGTTCCCTAGCGGGGGGTAGAGAGACCCAGTACTTC. The chain couples TRBV12-3 or TRBV12-4 to TRBJ2-5; TRBD2 agrees at 11 bases. V shed 4 bases and J 4 bases; nucleotides not matched to a gene: 5. The CDR3 loop spans 15 amino acids.